Listed below are T cell receptor beta chains from one sample, sequenced in a study of PD-L1 blockade in urothelial cancer. TCRdb's copy holds only in-frame clones and misses some; the assay was immunoSEQ multiplex PCR. The sample includes tens of thousands of clones, over 75% of them seen just once. Sequences were derived from PBMCs, sampled around atezolizumab (anti-PD-L1) treatment. The origin of the receptors is a man aged 65 to 85 with urothelial cancer. Each CDR3 is given with its conserved first and last residue. A D gene is named only where the DNA matches it firmly. Only part of the rows carry a size: once, few, many, or a class if the clone is expanded.

abundance: .; j_gene: TRBJ2-1; d_gene: .; v_gene: TRBV10-3; CDR3aa: CAITSGSSYNEQFF; CDR3nt: TGTGCCATCACAAGTGGGAGCTCCTACAATGAGCAGTTCTTC
abundance: .; j_gene: TRBJ2-3; d_gene: TRBD2; v_gene: TRBV19; CDR3aa: CASSIRLAGGDTQYF; CDR3nt: TGTGCCAGTAGTATAAGACTAGCGGGAGGAGATACGCAGTATTTT
abundance: .; j_gene: TRBJ2-1; d_gene: TRBD2; v_gene: TRBV15; CDR3aa: CATSRELAGGFYNEQFF; CDR3nt: TGTGCCACCAGCAGAGAACTAGCGGGAGGTTTCTACAATGAGCAGTTCTTC
abundance: .; j_gene: TRBJ1-5; d_gene: .; v_gene: TRBV5-8; CDR3aa: CASSRPDSDNSNQPQHF; CDR3nt: TGTGCCAGCAGCCGCCCGGACAGCGATAATAGCAATCAGCCCCAGCATTTT
abundance: .; j_gene: TRBJ1-5; d_gene: .; v_gene: TRBV6-1; CDR3aa: CASISGLRRDQPQHF; CDR3nt: TGTGCCAGCATTTCGGGACTCAGGCGGGATCAGCCCCAGCATTTT
abundance: .; j_gene: TRBJ2-1; d_gene: TRBD2; v_gene: TRBV10-3; CDR3aa: CAIGLGLAVNEQFF; CDR3nt: TGTGCCATTGGGTTGGGACTAGCGGTAAATGAGCAGTTCTTC
abundance: .; j_gene: TRBJ1-2; d_gene: .; v_gene: TRBV6-1; CDR3aa: CASSELSRANYGYTF; CDR3nt: TGTGCCAGCAGTGAACTGAGCCGGGCTAACTATGGCTACACCTTC
abundance: .; j_gene: TRBJ2-3; d_gene: TRBD2; v_gene: TRBV30; CDR3aa: CAAGTSGGPSTDTQYF; CDR3nt: TGTGCCGCCGGGACTAGCGGGGGACCTAGCACAGATACGCAGTATTTT
abundance: .; j_gene: TRBJ1-1; d_gene: TRBD1; v_gene: TRBV5-4; CDR3aa: CASSPPGQGANTEAFF; CDR3nt: TGTGCCAGCAGCCCTCCGGGACAGGGGGCGAACACTGAAGCTTTCTTT
abundance: .; j_gene: TRBJ2-1; d_gene: .; v_gene: TRBV6-4; CDR3aa: CASSDSTAGLNEQFF; CDR3nt: TGTGCCAGCAGTGACTCGACGGCAGGGCTCAATGAGCAGTTCTTC
abundance: .; j_gene: TRBJ2-3; d_gene: TRBD1; v_gene: TRBV27; CDR3aa: CASRPTGTGSADTQYF; CDR3nt: TGTGCCAGCAGACCCACCGGGACAGGGTCGGCAGATACGCAGTATTTT
abundance: once; j_gene: TRBJ1-1; d_gene: .; v_gene: TRBV5-8; CDR3aa: CASSLPLNGEAFF; CDR3nt: TGTGCCAGCAGCTTACCCTTAAATGGCGAAGCTTTCTTT
abundance: .; j_gene: TRBJ2-7; d_gene: TRBD1; v_gene: TRBV19; CDR3aa: CASTPGTGTYEQYF; CDR3nt: TGTGCCAGTACCCCCGGGACAGGGACCTACGAGCAGTACTTC
abundance: .; j_gene: TRBJ2-5; d_gene: TRBD2; v_gene: TRBV2; CDR3aa: CASSNQQTFSAGGQETQYF; CDR3nt: TGTGCCAGCAGTAACCAACAGACATTCTCAGCGGGAGGTCAAGAGACCCAGTACTTC
abundance: .; j_gene: TRBJ1-5; d_gene: TRBD1; v_gene: TRBV28; CDR3aa: CASTMGQGTQPQHF; CDR3nt: TGTGCCAGCACCATGGGACAGGGGACTCAGCCCCAGCATTTT
abundance: .; j_gene: TRBJ2-1; d_gene: .; v_gene: TRBV7-2; CDR3aa: CASSLDYLGEQFF; CDR3nt: TGTGCCAGCAGCTTGGACTATTTAGGGGAGCAGTTCTTC
abundance: .; j_gene: TRBJ2-1; d_gene: TRBD2; v_gene: TRBV5-1; CDR3aa: CASSLELAGVKNEQFF; CDR3nt: TGCGCCAGCAGCTTGGAGCTAGCGGGAGTTAAGAATGAGCAGTTCTTC
abundance: once; j_gene: TRBJ1-1; d_gene: TRBD1; v_gene: TRBV11-2; CDR3aa: CASSRDRVNTEAFF; CDR3nt: TGTGCCAGCAGCCGAGACAGGGTGAACACTGAAGCTTTCTTT
abundance: .; j_gene: TRBJ2-5; d_gene: .; v_gene: TRBV28; CDR3aa: CASSLDEAQYF; CDR3nt: TGTGCCAGCAGTTTAGATGAGGCCCAGTACTTC
abundance: .; j_gene: TRBJ2-7; d_gene: TRBD2; v_gene: TRBV4-2; CDR3aa: CASSQGGLAGDEQYF; CDR3nt: TGTGCCAGCAGCCAAGGTGGCCTAGCGGGAGACGAGCAGTACTTC
abundance: .; j_gene: TRBJ2-3; d_gene: .; v_gene: TRBV5-1; CDR3aa: CASSLDRASTDTQYF; CDR3nt: TGCGCCAGCAGCTTGGACAGGGCGAGCACAGATACGCAGTATTTT
abundance: medium-sized; j_gene: TRBJ1-5; d_gene: .; v_gene: TRBV19; CDR3aa: CASSMGWDISNQPQHF; CDR3nt: TGTGCCAGTAGTATGGGTTGGGACATTAGCAATCAGCCCCAGCATTTT
abundance: .; j_gene: TRBJ1-3; d_gene: .; v_gene: TRBV9; CDR3aa: CASSEDTGNTIYF; CDR3nt: TGTGCCAGCAGCGAGGACACTGGAAACACCATATATTTT
abundance: .; j_gene: TRBJ2-4; d_gene: TRBD1; v_gene: TRBV19; CDR3aa: CASDETGSKNIQYF; CDR3nt: TGTGCCAGTGATGAGACAGGGAGTAAAAACATTCAGTACTTC
abundance: .; j_gene: TRBJ1-1; d_gene: .; v_gene: TRBV5-1; CDR3aa: CASSLGQGLNTEAFF; CDR3nt: TGCGCCAGCAGCTTGGGGCAGGGCCTAAACACTGAAGCTTTCTTT
abundance: .; j_gene: TRBJ1-1; d_gene: TRBD1; v_gene: TRBV5-4; CDR3aa: CASSLGTGITEAFF; CDR3nt: TGTGCCAGCAGCTTAGGGACAGGGATAACTGAAGCTTTCTTT
abundance: .; j_gene: TRBJ2-7; d_gene: .; v_gene: TRBV7-2; CDR3aa: CASSLLGDIYEQYF; CDR3nt: TGTGCCAGCAGCCTGCTTGGGGACATCTACGAGCAGTACTTC
abundance: .; j_gene: TRBJ2-7; d_gene: .; v_gene: TRBV28; CDR3aa: CASSLKKRNTKVEQYF; CDR3nt: TGTGCCAGCAGTTTAAAAAAACGGAACACTAAGGTCGAGCAGTACTTC
abundance: once; j_gene: TRBJ2-1; d_gene: .; v_gene: TRBV7-2; CDR3aa: CASSLDSLRRGQFF; CDR3nt: TGTGCCAGCAGCTTAGACTCACTACGGCGGGGGCAGTTCTTC
abundance: few; j_gene: TRBJ2-7; d_gene: .; v_gene: TRBV5-1; CDR3aa: CASSLDRYEQYF; CDR3nt: TGCGCCAGCAGCTTGGACAGATACGAGCAGTACTTC
abundance: .; j_gene: TRBJ1-5; d_gene: .; v_gene: TRBV19; CDR3aa: CASSARQASTIFNQPQHF; CDR3nt: TGTGCCAGTAGCGCTCGGCAGGCATCTACCATTTTCAATCAGCCCCAGCATTTT
abundance: .; j_gene: TRBJ2-2; d_gene: .; v_gene: TRBV4-1; CDR3aa: CASSQDGTGLGTGELFF; CDR3nt: TGCGCCAGCAGCCAAGATGGTACAGGCTTGGGGACCGGGGAGCTGTTTTTT
abundance: .; j_gene: TRBJ2-7; d_gene: TRBD1; v_gene: TRBV28; CDR3aa: CASTASGTGLPYEQYF; CDR3nt: TGTGCCAGCACCGCCTCTGGGACAGGGCTTCCCTACGAGCAGTACTTC
abundance: .; j_gene: TRBJ1-5; d_gene: TRBD1; v_gene: TRBV5-6; CDR3aa: CASSLFIRTGNSQPQHF; CDR3nt: TGTGCCAGCAGCTTGTTTATCCGGACAGGGAACAGTCAGCCCCAGCATTTT
abundance: once; j_gene: TRBJ2-1; d_gene: TRBD2; v_gene: TRBV2; CDR3aa: CASSGTGGNGTAFFRWFF; CDR3nt: TGTGCCAGCAGTGGGACGGGGGGGAACGGGACCGCCTTTTTTAGATGGTTCTTC
abundance: .; j_gene: TRBJ1-2; d_gene: .; v_gene: TRBV5-1; CDR3aa: CASRSDSNSYGYTF; CDR3nt: TGCGCCAGCAGGTCGGACAGCAACTCCTATGGCTACACCTTC
abundance: .; j_gene: TRBJ2-7; d_gene: TRBD2; v_gene: TRBV13; CDR3aa: CASSLRVAGSYEQYF; CDR3nt: TGTGCCAGCAGCTTAAGGGTAGCGGGTTCCTACGAGCAGTACTTC
abundance: .; j_gene: TRBJ2-7; d_gene: TRBD1; v_gene: TRBV18; CDR3aa: CASSRDRDDYEQYF; CDR3nt: TGTGCCAGCTCTAGGGACAGGGACGACTACGAGCAGTACTTC
abundance: .; j_gene: TRBJ2-1; d_gene: .; v_gene: TRBV13; CDR3aa: CASSLGGRWFF; CDR3nt: TGTGCCAGCAGCTTAGGAGGGAGATGGTTCTTC
abundance: .; j_gene: TRBJ1-5; d_gene: TRBD1; v_gene: TRBV2; CDR3aa: CASSTGTGYHQPQHF; CDR3nt: TGTGCCAGCAGTACCGGGACAGGCTACCATCAGCCCCAGCATTTT
abundance: .; j_gene: TRBJ1-2; d_gene: TRBD1; v_gene: TRBV4-1; CDR3aa: CASRGTGLYGYTF; CDR3nt: TGCGCCAGCAGGGGGACAGGCCTATATGGCTACACCTTC
abundance: .; j_gene: TRBJ1-4; d_gene: .; v_gene: TRBV7-9; CDR3aa: CASSLVGGAEEKLFF; CDR3nt: TGTGCCAGCAGCTTAGTGGGGGGGGCCGAAGAAAAACTGTTTTTT
abundance: .; j_gene: TRBJ1-4; d_gene: .; v_gene: TRBV25-1; CDR3aa: CASSGPRTVRVSF; CDR3nt: TGTGCCAGCAGTGGTCCCCGGACAGTTAGGGTTTCTTTT
abundance: .; j_gene: TRBJ2-1; d_gene: TRBD1; v_gene: TRBV11-2; CDR3aa: CASSLGAGGIYNEQFF; CDR3nt: TGTGCCAGCAGCTTAGGGGCAGGGGGTATCTACAATGAGCAGTTCTTC
abundance: .; j_gene: TRBJ1-1; d_gene: .; v_gene: TRBV5-4; CDR3aa: CASSLETGVETEAFF; CDR3nt: TGTGCCAGCAGCTTGGAGACGGGGGTCGAAACTGAAGCTTTCTTT